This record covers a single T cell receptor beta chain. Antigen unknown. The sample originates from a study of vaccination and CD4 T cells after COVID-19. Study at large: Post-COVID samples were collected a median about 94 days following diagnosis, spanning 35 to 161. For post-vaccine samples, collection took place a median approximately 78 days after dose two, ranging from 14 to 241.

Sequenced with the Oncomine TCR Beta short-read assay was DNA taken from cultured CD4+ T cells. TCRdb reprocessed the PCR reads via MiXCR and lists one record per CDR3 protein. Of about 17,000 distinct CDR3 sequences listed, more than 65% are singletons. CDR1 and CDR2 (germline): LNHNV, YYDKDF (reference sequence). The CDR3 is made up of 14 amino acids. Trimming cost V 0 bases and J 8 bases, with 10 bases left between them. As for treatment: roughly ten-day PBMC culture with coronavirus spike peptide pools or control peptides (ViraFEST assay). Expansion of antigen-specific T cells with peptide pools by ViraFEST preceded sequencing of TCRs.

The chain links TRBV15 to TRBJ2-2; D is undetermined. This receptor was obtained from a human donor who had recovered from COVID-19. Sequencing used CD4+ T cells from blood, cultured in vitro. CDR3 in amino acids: CATSREGATGELFF. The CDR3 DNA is TGTGCCACCAGCAGAGAGGGCGCCACTGGGGAGCTGTTTTTT.